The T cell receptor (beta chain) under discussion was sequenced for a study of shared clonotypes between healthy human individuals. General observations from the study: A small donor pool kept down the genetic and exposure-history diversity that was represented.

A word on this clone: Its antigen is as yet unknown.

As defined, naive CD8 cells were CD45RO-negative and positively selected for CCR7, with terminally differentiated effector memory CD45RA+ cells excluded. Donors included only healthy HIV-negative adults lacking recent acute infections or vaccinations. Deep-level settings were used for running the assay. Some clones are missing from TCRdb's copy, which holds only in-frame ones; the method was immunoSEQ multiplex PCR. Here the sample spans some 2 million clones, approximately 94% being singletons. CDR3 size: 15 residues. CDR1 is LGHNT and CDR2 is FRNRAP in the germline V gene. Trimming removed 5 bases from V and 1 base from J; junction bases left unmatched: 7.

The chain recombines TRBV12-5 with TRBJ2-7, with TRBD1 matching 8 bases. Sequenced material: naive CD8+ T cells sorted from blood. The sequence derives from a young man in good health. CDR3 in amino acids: CASGPGTGLSYEQYF. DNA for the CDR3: TGTGCTAGTGGTCCAGGGACAGGCCTGTCCTACGAGCAGTACTTC.